This record looks at one T cell receptor (beta chain) sequence and its context. Its antigen is not identified. This record belongs to a study of cytomegalovirus exposure and HLA in healthy donors. Whole-study results and caveats: While the bulk of TCR sequences proved rare, some public TCRs turned up in many donors. Testing in vitro showed three CMV-associated chains specific for CMV antigens. In the 120 or so validation repertoires, approximately 94% of cluster scores exceeded 0, per a later analysis.

TCRdb's table, derived via immunoSEQ multiplex PCR, lists solely in-frame clones and lacks some. The repertoire includes roughly 70,000 clones, approximately 95% of them detected once, and around 3% sits in the top ten. The CDR3 spans 16 residues. Germline lookup yields CDR1 MNHEY and CDR2 SMNVEV (reference sequence). The ends were cut back, 6 bases at V and 5 bases at J, with 20 bases in the middle. This TCR was sampled from a young man in good health and CMV-seronegative. The rearrangement links TRBV27 to TRBJ1-5; D remains unclear. The sample comprised PBMCs. The CDR3 is CASSPRVKRPHQPQHF. For the CDR3, the DNA is TGTGCCAGCAGCCCCCGGGTCAAACGGCCGCATCAGCCCCAGCATTTT.